Shown below are 29 T cell receptor beta chains from a single sample sequenced in a study of blood T cell repertoires in COVID-19. The protocol was immunoSEQ multiplex PCR, while the TCRdb copy is restricted to in-frame clones and leaves out a portion. The sample contains about 54,000 clones, approximately 91% of which appear only once. Sequenced sample: peripheral blood. Receptors were obtained from a man aged 50 to 59 with acute or convalescent COVID-19.

This sequence joins TRBV7-9 and TRBJ1-4, with 8 bases that match TRBD1. This CDR3 region has 13 residues. J lost 6 bases, V lost 8 bases, and 5 bases had no gene match. The germline V gene encodes CDR1 SEHNR and CDR2 FQNEAQ (reference sequence). The CDR3 coding sequence is TGTGCCAGCCAGGGGGCGCTTGATGAAAAACTGTTTTTT. It encodes CASQGALDEKLFF.

This clone was counted once. The chain uses TRBV19 and TRBJ1-6; possibly TRBD1 for D (5 bases). Germline CDR1 LNHDA, CDR2 SQIVND (reference sequence). Trimming took 0 bases from V and 7 from J, leaving 10 bases between them. The CDR3 length is 15 residues. CDR3 bases: TGTGCCAGTAGTATAGATGGTGGGGCCAATTCACCCCTCCACTTT. It specifies CASSIDGGANSPLHF. Filled out from reference TRBV19 and TRBJ1-6, the complete variable domain reads DGGITQSPKYLFRKEGQNVTLSCEQNLNHDAMYWYRQDPGQGLRLIYYSQIVNDFQKGDIAEGYSVSREKKESFPLTVTSAQKNPTAFYLCASSIDGGANSPLHFGNGTRLTVT.

The chain recombines TRBV5-5 with TRBJ1-5; the match to TRBD1 covers 9 bases. The junction had 7 bases not matched to a gene; V was cut back by 4 bases and J by 5 bases. Germline CDR1 SGHKS, CDR2 YYEKEE (reference sequence). The CDR3 sequence is 15 residues long. The CDR3 here is CASSGEGQGHQPQHF. Here the CDR3 DNA reads TGTGCCAGCAGCGGGGAGGGACAGGGCCATCAGCCCCAGCATTTT.

This chain links TRBV30 with TRBJ1-3, with 7 bases matching TRBD1. The CDR3 extends over 12 amino acids. V shed 4 bases, J shed 7 bases, and the junction held 4 bases outside the gene matches. The germline gives CDR1 GTSNPN, CDR2 SVGIG (reference sequence). The CDR3 loop reads CAWTGGVNTIYF. The CDR3 region has the DNA TGTGCCTGGACAGGGGGTGTTAACACCATATATTTT.

The chain links TRBV5-5 to TRBJ1-5, with 8 positions matching TRBD1. V lost 2 bases and J lost 10; bases outside the gene matches: 8. CDR1 is SGHKS and CDR2 is YYEKEE in the germline V gene (reference sequence). The CDR3 has 14 residues. The CDR3 DNA reads TGTGCCAGCAGCTTTCTTCAGGGGGCGCAACCCCAGCATTTT. It yields the protein CASSFLQGAQPQHF.

The gene calls are TRBV5-6 and TRBJ2-4; maybe TRBD2 (5 bases). Between the trimmed V and J ends, which lost 5 bases and 1 base, there was a span of 25 bases. The CDR3 spans 19 residues. The germline CDR1 and CDR2 sequences are SGHDT and YYEEEE. The CDR3 DNA reads as TGTGCCAGCAGTTTAACTCAGCGGAAGAGGGTAATTGCCAAAAACATTCAGTACTTC. Translating it yields CASSLTQRKRVIAKNIQYF.

J is TRBJ1-5 and V is TRBV24-1; no clear D. Per germline, CDR1 KGHDR and CDR2 SFDVKD. The CDR3 extends over 21 amino acids. The V and J ends lost 5 bases and 1 base respectively, with 29 bases between them. This CDR3 reads CATSARRSPDLVVRSNQPQHF. CDR3 coding DNA: TGTGCCACCAGTGCCCGAAGGAGCCCGGACTTGGTAGTGAGGAGCAATCAGCCCCAGCATTTT.

This clone was observed a single time. This rearrangement joins TRBV19 to TRBJ2-7; 9 bases align to TRBD2. V lost 5 bases to trimming and J lost 1 base; unmatched junction nucleotides: 12. The CDR3 loop spans 17 amino acids. Germline CDR1 LNHDA, CDR2 SQIVND (reference sequence). Written as DNA, the CDR3 is TGTGCCAGTAGTCCACTAGCGGGCAGAAGATTATCCTACGAGCAGTACTTC. As protein: CASSPLAGRRLSYEQYF.

The chain carries TRBV6-5 and TRBJ1-5; D is unclear. The germline CDR1 and CDR2 sequences are MNHEY and SVGAGI. V lost 6 bases and J 4 bases, leaving 7 bases between the germline ends. The CDR3 has 12 residues. The CDR3 DNA follows: TGTGCCAGCAGGAGCCCAAATCAGCCCCAGCATTTT. The encoded protein is CASRSPNQPQHF.

The chain is built from TRBV6-1 and TRBJ1-3; tentatively, D is TRBD1 (5 bases). Trimming took off 4 bases at V and 0 bases at J, with 25 bases between the two ends. Germline V CDR1 and CDR2: MNHNS, SASEGT. The CDR3 is 20 amino acids. This CDR3 reads CASSGMVGRGAKSSGNTIYF. CDR3 DNA sequence: TGTGCCAGCAGTGGAATGGTGGGGCGGGGAGCGAAGAGCTCTGGAAACACCATATATTTT.

The chain recombines TRBV19 with TRBJ1-1; D remains ambiguous. V was shortened by 8 bases and J by 0 bases, with 10 bases between the two germline ends. Germline CDR1 and CDR2: LNHDA and SQIVND (reference sequence). The CDR3 runs 13 residues. The CDR3 sequence is CASQTRLNTEAFF. In DNA, the CDR3 is TGTGCCAGTCAGACACGGTTGAACACTGAAGCTTTCTTT.

CDR3 DNA: TGTGCCTGGACCGGGACAGTTCCCTACGAGCAGTACTTC. Its protein product is CAWTGTVPYEQYF. V is TRBV30 and J is TRBJ2-7; 7 positions agree with TRBD1. The CDR3 totals 13 residues. The J segment lost 2 bases and the V segment lost 4 bases, leaving 5 bases of the junction unmatched. Germline-derived CDR1 and CDR2 are GTSNPN and SVGIG (reference sequence). Looking up the rest from reference TRBV30 and TRBJ2-7 gives the full variable domain: SQTIHQWPATLVQPVGSPLSLECTVEGTSNPNLYWYRQAAGRGLQLLFYSVGIGQISSEVPQNLSASRPQDRQFILSSKKLLLSDSGFYLCAWTGTVPYEQYFGPGTRLTVT.

This chain uses TRBV6-5 with TRBJ1-1; TRBD1 might be the D (6 bases). Trimming shortened V by 8 bases and J by 5 bases, and 18 bases separated the two germline ends. The germline V gene has CDR1 MNHEY and CDR2 SVGAGI. The CDR3 is 14 residues long. The CDR3 loop reads CASLQPGGLTEAFF. CDR3 coding DNA: TGTGCCAGCCTACAACCCGGGGGGCTGACTGAAGCTTTCTTT.

The CDR3 DNA follows: TGTGCCAGTAGTCCTGGGACAGGGACCTACGAGCAGTACTTC. It encodes CASSPGTGTYEQYF. V is TRBV19 and J is TRBJ2-7; 9 positions agree with TRBD1. This CDR3 spans 14 amino acids. Germline V gene sequence: CDR1 LNHDA, CDR2 SQIVND (reference sequence). The ends lost 5 bases at V and 2 bases at J; junction bases unmatched: 4.

The chain employs TRBV5-1 and TRBJ2-4; TRBD2 aligns across 11 bases. The germline V gene has CDR1 SGHRS and CDR2 YFSETQ. V was pared by 4 bases and J by 6 bases, with 3 bases of the junction left unmatched. The CDR3 covers 14 residues. CDR3 residues: CASSPGTSGNIQYF. The DNA for the CDR3 is TGCGCCAGCAGCCCCGGGACTAGCGGAAACATTCAGTACTTC.

In nucleotides, the CDR3 is TGTGCCAGCAGTGCGGGACAGGGCAGGGGCTACACCTTC. Protein product: CASSAGQGRGYTF. The rearrangement uses TRBV2 and TRBJ1-2, with 9 bases matching TRBD1. The CDR3 is 13 amino acids. Germline assignment: CDR1 SNHLY and CDR2 FYNNEI. The ends lost 4 bases at V and 8 bases at J; junction bases unmatched: 5.

V usage is TRBV11-2 and J usage is TRBJ2-4; TRBD1 matches at 10 bases. The germline CDR1 and CDR2 sequences are SGHAT and FQNNGV. After removal of 4 bases from V and 2 bases from J, the junction contained 14 bases not matched to a gene. This CDR3 is built from 19 residues. This CDR3 is CASSWLALDRGLTKNIQYF. The CDR3 DNA reads TGTGCCAGCAGCTGGCTCGCCTTGGACAGGGGGTTAACCAAAAACATTCAGTACTTC. Based on the CDR3 plus reference TRBV11-2 and TRBJ2-4, the full variable domain is EAGVAQSPRYKIIEKRQSVAFWCNPISGHATLYWYQQILGQGPKLLIQFQNNGVVDDSQLPKDRFSAERLKGVDSTLKIQPAKLEDSAVYLCASSWLALDRGLTKNIQYFGAGTRLSVL.

This clone was observed a handful of times. The chain is built from TRBV11-2 and TRBJ2-7; TRBD1 matches 11 bases. CDR1 and CDR2 (germline): SGHAT, FQNNGV. Trimming took 6 bases from V and 12 from J; bases not matched to a gene: 16. CDR3 length equals 15 residues. The CDR3 here is CASSFPGIGTGGLYF. In DNA, the CDR3 is TGTGCCAGCAGTTTCCCGGGGATCGGGACAGGGGGTTTGTACTTC.

V is TRBV10-2 and J is TRBJ2-7, with 10 bases that match TRBD2. J was trimmed by 0 bases and V by 2 bases; bases with no gene match: 1. There are 15 residues in the CDR3. Germline V gene sequence: CDR1 WSHSY, CDR2 SAAADI. The CDR3 bases are TGCGCCAGCAGTGAGCGGACTAGCGGCTCCTACGAGCAGTACTTC. Its protein is CASSERTSGSYEQYF.

The chain joins TRBV29-1 to TRBJ2-7; no firm D call. V lost 4 bases to trimming and J lost 5 bases, with 15 bases between them. Germline V gene data show CDR1 as SQVTM and CDR2 as ANQGSEA. CDR3 size: 13 residues. The CDR3, as DNA: TGCAGCGTTGTTTATACAGAACGGCACGAGCAGTACTTC. This codes for CSVVYTERHEQYF.

The chain couples TRBV5-1 to TRBJ1-1; TRBD1 is a possible D gene (6 bases). The CDR3 has 14 amino acids. Trimming pared 3 bases from V and 0 bases from J, leaving 9 bases between. The germline V gene has CDR1 SGHRS and CDR2 YFSETQ. CDR3: CASSSQGMNTEAFF. The CDR3 region has the DNA TGCGCCAGCAGCTCCCAGGGGATGAACACTGAAGCTTTCTTT.

The genes are TRBV6-5 and TRBJ1-2; 7 positions match TRBD1. The CDR3 consists of 12 residues. Losses at the gene ends were 6 bases for V and 6 bases for J; bases not matched to a gene: 4. The germline V gene encodes CDR1 MNHEY and CDR2 SVGAGI. The CDR3 loop is CASRTGSHGYTF. CDR3 bases: TGTGCCAGCAGGACAGGGAGCCATGGCTACACCTTC.

V and J are TRBV24-1 and TRBJ2-7, with 7 bases matching TRBD1. The germline V gene has CDR1 KGHDR and CDR2 SFDVKD. The CDR3 extends over 14 amino acids. Unmatched junction bases numbered 3, after V lost 4 bases and J lost 1 base. The CDR3 sequence: CATSDATGSYEQYF. CDR3 coding DNA: TGTGCCACCAGTGACGCGACAGGGTCCTACGAGCAGTACTTC.

This sequence joins TRBV30 and TRBJ2-2; a weak D match, TRBD1 (6 bases). Per germline, CDR1 GTSNPN and CDR2 SVGIG (reference sequence). V was clipped by 3 bases and J by 5 bases, with 16 bases between them. This CDR3 has 15 amino acids. CDR3 bases: TGTGCCTGGAGAAATAACAGGGAAGGGACCGGGGAGCTGTTTTTT. As protein: CAWRNNREGTGELFF. The full variable domain, its missing parts supplied by reference TRBV30 and TRBJ2-2, is SQTIHQWPATLVQPVGSPLSLECTVEGTSNPNLYWYRQAAGRGLQLLFYSVGIGQISSEVPQNLSASRPQDRQFILSSKKLLLSDSGFYLCAWRNNREGTGELFFGEGSRLTVL.

The gene calls are TRBV27 and TRBJ1-1, with D hard to call. The germline V gene encodes CDR1 MNHEY and CDR2 SMNVEV (reference sequence). The CDR3 spans 12 residues. V lost 8 bases and J 10 bases, leaving 17 bases between the germline ends. The CDR3 reads CASGMREVVAFF. CDR3 DNA: TGTGCCAGCGGAATGAGGGAAGTGGTAGCTTTCTTT.

This chain links TRBV24-1 with TRBJ1-2; 7 bases match TRBD1. Germline lookup yields CDR1 KGHDR and CDR2 SFDVKD. This CDR3 has 12 amino acids. The V and J ends lost 9 bases and 8 bases, in that order; junction bases with no gene match: 8. CDR3 protein: CATAGTAEGYTF. The CDR3 coding sequence is TGTGCCACCGCCGGGACAGCTGAGGGCTACACCTTC.

Note on this clone: The junction does not match germline at one end; this may be a read error. This chain connects TRBV19 to TRBJ2-2; D remains ambiguous. CDR3 length: 14 amino acids. CDR1 is LNHDA and CDR2 is SQIVND in the germline V gene (reference sequence). The CDR3 sequence is CASSVDRNTGELFF. The CDR3 nucleotides read TGTGCCAGTAGTGTAGATAGGAACACCGGGGAGCTGTTTTTT.

The chain recombines TRBV11-2 with TRBJ2-5, with no clear D. Per the germline V gene, CDR1 is SGHAT and CDR2 is FQNNGV. Trimming shortened V by 5 bases and J by 5 bases, and 9 bases separated the two germline ends. The CDR3 runs 12 residues. In DNA, the CDR3 is TGTGCCAGCAGCCGGCCCGGGGAGACCCAGTACTTC. This gives the protein CASSRPGETQYF.

The V call is TRBV19, the J call TRBJ1-2; TRBD1 agrees at 11 bases. This CDR3 has 15 amino acids. Losses at the gene ends were 3 bases for V and 8 bases for J; bases not matched to a gene: 8. Per germline, CDR1 LNHDA and CDR2 SQIVND (reference sequence). CDR3 protein: CASSIIGQGARGYTF. The CDR3 bases are TGTGCCAGTAGTATCATCGGACAGGGGGCGAGGGGCTACACCTTC.